What follows are 22 T cell receptor beta chains derived from one specimen sequenced in a study of technical replicates of blood from a handful of donors. This table comes from immunoSEQ multiplex PCR, and its TCRdb copy is limited to in-frame clones, with some not included. There are 75,000 to 100,000 clones in the sample; 85% to 95% occur only once, and 0.3% to 0.35% lies in the top ten. Sequences were obtained from T cells isolated from PBMCs. The receptors derive from a human donor in good health.

The chain employs TRBV2 and TRBJ2-2; TRBD2 might be the D (6 bases). Germline assignment: CDR1 SNHLY and CDR2 FYNNEI. The CDR3 is 12 amino acids. V was pared by 6 bases and J by 7 bases, with 9 bases between. The CDR3 protein is CASRLAIGELFF. In DNA form, the CDR3 reads TGTGCCAGCAGACTAGCTATCGGGGAGCTGTTTTTT.

V usage is TRBV5-1 and J usage is TRBJ2-7; TRBD1 matches at 8 bases. CDR3 length: 14 residues. The germline V gene encodes CDR1 SGHRS and CDR2 YFSETQ. The J segment lost 3 bases and the V segment lost 4 bases, leaving 6 bases of the junction unmatched. CDR3: CASSPSGQVYEQYF. CDR3 nucleotide sequence: TGCGCCAGCAGCCCCTCGGGACAGGTCTACGAGCAGTACTTC.

In DNA, the CDR3 is TGTGCCACCAGCAGAGATCTGGCCCTTTACAATGAGCAGTTCTTC. It specifies CATSRDLALYNEQFF. V usage is TRBV15 and J usage is TRBJ2-1; D gene ambiguous. In germline, CDR1 is LNHNV, CDR2 YYDKDF (reference sequence). V lost 0 bases, J lost 4 bases, and 10 bases lay in between. This CDR3 is 15 amino acids long.

The rearrangement uses TRBV7-9 and TRBJ2-3; 8 nucleotides line up with TRBD1. The germline V gene encodes CDR1 SEHNR and CDR2 FQNEAQ (reference sequence). Trimming cost V 5 bases and J 2 bases; bases outside gene matches: 3. The CDR3 sequence is 14 residues long. The CDR3 protein is CASSVDRVTDTQYF. Written as DNA, the CDR3 is TGTGCCAGCAGCGTGGACAGGGTCACAGATACGCAGTATTTT.

The rearrangement links TRBV5-1 to TRBJ2-7; weak D call: TRBD1 (5 bases). Germline CDR1 SGHRS, CDR2 YFSETQ. CDR3 length: 13 residues. V was trimmed by 2 bases and J by 6 bases, leaving 12 bases between them. The CDR3 DNA is TGCGCCAGCAGCTTTCAATCAGGGTCCGAGCAGTACTTC. It is translated as CASSFQSGSEQYF.

V and J are TRBV5-1 and TRBJ2-7; TRBD2 aligns across 12 bases. V lost 4 bases and J lost 11; bases outside the gene matches: 13. Germline CDR1 reads SGHRS; CDR2 reads YFSETQ. The CDR3 loop spans 15 amino acids. The CDR3 region is CASSPGTSGRVWEYF. The CDR3 DNA reads TGCGCCAGCAGCCCTGGGACTAGCGGGCGGGTTTGGGAGTACTTC.

The rearrangement links TRBV28 to TRBJ1-3; no clear D gene. V gave up 1 base and J gave up 6 bases, with 19 bases separating them. CDR3 length: 17 amino acids. The germline V gene encodes CDR1 MDHEN and CDR2 SYDVKM. CDR3 protein: CASSLSFPGYGLNTIYF. CDR3 DNA sequence: TGTGCCAGCAGTTTATCGTTTCCCGGGTACGGGTTAAACACCATATATTTT. The full variable domain, rest sourced from reference TRBV28 and TRBJ1-3, is DVKVTQSSRYLVKRTGEKVFLECVQDMDHENMFWYRQDPGLGLRLIYFSYDVKMKEKGDIPEGYSVSREKKERFSLILESASTNQTSMYLCASSLSFPGYGLNTIYFGEGSWLTVV.

A single count supports this clone. The chain is built from TRBV5-1 and TRBJ1-4; a weak D match, TRBD1 (6 bases). CDR3 length: 13 residues. CDR1 SGHRS and CDR2 YFSETQ come from the germline V gene. Trimming left V 7 bases short and J 3 bases short, with 10 bases between. The CDR3 region has the DNA TGCGCCAGCGGGGGACAATCTAATGAAAAACTGTTTTTT. This translates into CASGGQSNEKLFF.

The chain has TRBV19 and TRBJ2-1; tentatively, D is TRBD1 (6 bases). Trimming took 5 bases from V and 0 from J, leaving 11 bases between them. The germline V gene has CDR1 LNHDA and CDR2 SQIVND (reference sequence). This CDR3 has 15 residues. The chain's CDR3 is CASSETGTSYNEQFF. Written as DNA, the CDR3 is TGTGCCAGTAGTGAGACAGGCACCTCCTACAATGAGCAGTTCTTC.

This chain connects TRBV7-3 to TRBJ1-2, with 7 bases fitting TRBD1. CDR1 and CDR2 from the germline V gene are SGHTA and FQGTGA. The V and J ends lost 0 bases and 4 bases, in that order; junction bases with no gene match: 5. There are 15 residues in the CDR3. DNA for the CDR3: TGTGCCAGCAGCTTAACGTCCTCAGGGGGCTATGGCTACACCTTC. Its translation is CASSLTSSGGYGYTF.

The chain recombines TRBV7-9 with TRBJ2-7; 8 nucleotides line up with TRBD1. Germline trimming cut 6 bases from V and 3 bases from J; bases unmatched to any gene: 10. Germline V gene data show CDR1 as SEHNR and CDR2 as FQNEAQ (reference sequence). The CDR3 extends over 15 amino acids. Here the CDR3 reads CASSQIRDRLYEQYF. For the CDR3, the DNA is TGTGCCAGCAGTCAAATCCGGGACAGGCTCTACGAGCAGTACTTC.

This rearrangement joins TRBV2 to TRBJ2-7, with D tentatively TRBD1 (5 bases). Germline assignment: CDR1 SNHLY and CDR2 FYNNEI. This CDR3 is 15 amino acids long. V shed 1 base and J shed 2 bases, with 12 bases lying between them. CDR3 sequence: CASSEEVTGTYEQYF. Written as DNA, the CDR3 is TGTGCCAGCAGTGAAGAGGTAACAGGTACCTACGAGCAGTACTTC.

The rearrangement uses TRBV14 and TRBJ2-7, with 8 bases lining up with TRBD2. From germline, CDR1 is SGHDN and CDR2 FVKESK. The CDR3 is 12 amino acids. The J segment lost 9 bases and the V segment lost 1 base, leaving 2 bases of the junction unmatched. CDR3 protein: CASSQASGGQYF. In nucleotides, the CDR3 is TGTGCCAGCAGCCAAGCGAGCGGGGGGCAGTACTTC.

The chain combines TRBV19 with TRBJ2-7; 10 nucleotides match TRBD1. Looked up from germline, CDR1 is LNHDA and CDR2 is SQIVND (reference sequence). The CDR3 spans 14 residues. After removal of 6 bases from V and 0 bases from J, the junction contained 2 bases not matched to a gene. CDR3 in amino acids: CASSWTGGSYEQYF. CDR3 in DNA: TGTGCCAGTAGCTGGACAGGGGGCTCCTACGAGCAGTACTTC.

CDR3 nucleotides: TGCGCCAGCAGCTTGGTAAGGGGAGGTAACATGAACACTGAAGCTTTCTTT. The encoded protein is CASSLVRGGNMNTEAFF. The genes are TRBV5-1 and TRBJ1-1, with D perhaps TRBD1 (5 bases). Trimming stripped 0 bases from V and 0 bases from J, with 15 bases between. Germline CDR1 SGHRS, CDR2 YFSETQ. The CDR3 covers 17 residues.

The CDR3 DNA sequence: TGTGCCAGCAGCCAGGGGACGGTCTCCTACGAGCAGTACTTC. This translates into CASSQGTVSYEQYF. The gene calls are TRBV7-9 and TRBJ2-7, with D possibly matching TRBD1 (6 bases). Trimming left V 5 bases short and J 0 bases short, with 11 bases between. Germline lookup yields CDR1 SEHNR and CDR2 FQNEAQ (reference sequence). The CDR3 contains 14 residues. The whole variable domain, filled in from reference TRBV7-9 and TRBJ2-7, reads DTGVSQNPRHKITKRGQNVTFRCDPISEHNRLYWYRQTLGQGPEFLTYFQNEAQLEKSRLLSDRFSAERPKGSFSTLEIQRTEQGDSAMYLCASSQGTVSYEQYFGPGTRLTVT.

The table lists this clone with a few counts. The chain is built from TRBV7-3 and TRBJ1-1; D is perhaps TRBD1 (6 bases). The CDR3 covers 12 residues. The V gene's germline CDR1 is SGHTA and CDR2 FQGTGA. The V end lost 2 bases, the J end lost 8 bases, and 9 bases lay between the germline ends. CDR3 sequence reads: CASSLGQGEAFF. The CDR3 bases are TGTGCCAGCAGCTTAGGGCAGGGGGAAGCTTTCTTT. Looking up the rest from reference TRBV7-3 and TRBJ1-1 gives the full variable domain: GAGVSQTPSNKVTEKGKYVELRCDPISGHTALYWYRQSLGQGPEFLIYFQGTGAADDSGLPNDRFFAVRPEGSVSTLKIQRTERGDSAVYLCASSLGQGEAFFGQGTRLTVV.

The J gene is TRBJ2-7, the V gene TRBV28, with a tentative D call TRBD2 (7 bases). Per germline, CDR1 MDHEN and CDR2 SYDVKM. This CDR3 has 16 residues. Trimming removed 6 bases at V and 0 bases at J, with 18 bases between. Here the CDR3 DNA reads TGTGCCAGCAGCCTAGAGGGGGGGGGCCTCTCCTACGAGCAGTACTTC. It specifies CASSLEGGGLSYEQYF.

DNA for the CDR3: TGTGCCAGCAGTACTGCAGGGAAGGTGGATGAAAAACTGTTTTTT. Its protein product is CASSTAGKVDEKLFF. The gene calls are TRBV28 and TRBJ1-4; possibly TRBD1 for D (5 bases). V dropped 5 bases and J dropped 6 bases, with 16 bases sitting between them. The CDR3 extends over 15 amino acids. Germline V gene data show CDR1 as MDHEN and CDR2 as SYDVKM.

This clone has just a few counts. The chain carries TRBV2 and TRBJ1-1; possibly TRBD1 for D (5 bases). V lost 1 base and J lost 5, with 8 bases in between. The germline V gene has CDR1 SNHLY and CDR2 FYNNEI. The CDR3 covers 13 residues. The CDR3 spells CASSEGGWTEAFF. In DNA, the CDR3 is TGTGCCAGCAGTGAAGGGGGCTGGACTGAAGCTTTCTTT.

This chain uses TRBV11-2 with TRBJ2-4; maybe TRBD2 (5 bases). CDR3 length equals 15 residues. V was clipped by 11 bases and J by 0 bases, with 17 bases between them. The V gene's germline CDR1 is SGHAT and CDR2 FQNNGV. The CDR3 loop is CASSRRRPAKNIQYF. DNA for the CDR3: TGTGCCTCCTCCCGGCGGAGGCCAGCCAAAAACATTCAGTACTTC.

The chain joins TRBV5-1 to TRBJ2-1; 9 bases agree with TRBD2. V lost 4 bases, J lost 9 bases, and 8 bases stayed unmatched. Germline V gene data show CDR1 as SGHRS and CDR2 as YFSETQ. This CDR3 is built from 14 residues. CDR3 in amino acids: CASSLGTSNGEQFF. The CDR3 nucleotides are TGCGCCAGCAGCCTCGGGACTAGCAACGGTGAGCAGTTCTTC.